Below, 29 T cell receptor beta chains from the same sample are listed, as sequenced in a study of blood T cells in healthy people across ages. A second PCR of 7 to 11 cycles used a sample-barcoded 5' primer and a J-beta primer mix. MiXCR, applied by TCRdb to the 5' RACE reads, yields one record per CDR3 protein. The sample has 630,000 or so distinct CDR3 sequences, around 31% seen once. The sample taken for sequencing was blood. Source of these receptors: a woman of 80 years or more in good health.

In this sample, this clonotype turned up many times. The chain is built from TRBV18 and TRBJ2-4; D may be TRBD1 or TRBD2 (5 bases each). V was trimmed by 6 bases and J by 1 base, leaving 7 bases between them. The germline V gene has CDR1 KGHSH and CDR2 LQKENI. This CDR3 has 13 residues. CDR3 bases: TGTGCCAGCTCCGAGGGGGCCAAAAACATTCAGTACTTC. It yields the protein CASSEGAKNIQYF.

Ten or more counts support this clonotype. The chain carries TRBV10-3 and TRBJ2-3; D is perhaps TRBD2 (5 bases). V was shortened by 5 bases and J by 6 bases, with 21 bases between the two germline ends. The CDR3 extends over 16 amino acids. Per the germline V gene, CDR1 is ENHRY and CDR2 is SYGVKD. CDR3 in DNA: TGTGCCATCAGTATGACCGAGTGGGGAGTGTTGGATACGCAGTATTTT. Protein sequence: CAISMTEWGVLDTQYF.

The genes are TRBV5-1 and TRBJ2-1, with D hard to call. CDR3 size: 11 residues. V dropped 3 bases and J dropped 13 bases, with 11 bases sitting between them. The germline V gene encodes CDR1 SGHRS and CDR2 YFSETQ. CDR3 coding DNA: TGCGCCAGCAGCTCACCGGGCCCCCAGTTCTTC. Residues: CASSSPGPQFF.

This clonotype was counted a single time. The chain has TRBV6-5 and TRBJ2-7; TRBD2 aligns across 7 bases. This CDR3 contains 15 residues. V was pared by 4 bases and J by 0 bases, with 6 bases of the junction left unmatched. CDR1 is MNHEY, CDR2 SVGAGI, per germline. DNA for the CDR3: TGTGCCAGCAGTTGGGCTGGGGGGGACTCCTACGAGCAGTACTTC. The encoded protein is CASSWAGGDSYEQYF.

This clonotype was counted a few times. The genes are TRBV2 and TRBJ2-2; D is undetermined. This CDR3 is 13 amino acids long. Germline-derived CDR1 and CDR2 are SNHLY and FYNNEI. Trimming pared 4 bases from V and 4 bases from J, leaving 7 bases between. The CDR3 sequence: CASSAPPTGELFF. The CDR3 nucleotides are TGTGCCAGCAGTGCCCCGCCCACCGGGGAGCTGTTTTTT.

This clonotype was observed once. The chain recombines TRBV5-1 with TRBJ2-7; TRBD1 might be the D (6 bases). The CDR3 spans 16 residues. From germline, CDR1 is SGHRS and CDR2 YFSETQ. Trimming removed 0 bases at V and 0 bases at J, with 13 bases between. DNA for the CDR3: TGCGCCAGCAGCTTGGCGGCCCGGGACAACTCCTACGAGCAGTACTTC. Its protein product is CASSLAARDNSYEQYF.

This clonotype was seen a handful of times. The V call is TRBV27, the J call TRBJ2-7; 12 bases agree with TRBD2. The CDR3 is 17 amino acids. Germline lookup yields CDR1 MNHEY and CDR2 SMNVEV (reference sequence). Trimming removed 6 bases from V and 7 bases from J; junction bases left unmatched: 16. The CDR3 region has the DNA TGTGCCAGCAGGCCGAGGTCGGCTAGCGGGGGGGCAGGTGAGCAGTACTTC. This codes for CASRPRSASGGAGEQYF.

The V and J genes are TRBV3-1 and TRBJ2-3, with 8 nucleotides matching TRBD2. Germline-derived CDR1 and CDR2 are LGHDT and YNNKEL (reference sequence). V lost 0 bases, J lost 5 bases, and 7 bases stayed unmatched. The CDR3 contains 16 residues. The CDR3 region is CASSQDFRGGQDTQYF. CDR3 DNA: TGTGCCAGCAGCCAAGATTTTCGGGGGGGCCAAGATACGCAGTATTTT.

This clonotype was detected many times. V gene TRBV20-1 combines with J gene TRBJ2-7; 9 bases match TRBD2. V lost 0 bases, J lost 6 bases, and 15 bases stayed unmatched. The germline gives CDR1 DFQATT, CDR2 SNEGSKA (reference sequence). The CDR3 spans 17 residues. CDR3 amino acids: CSARDFAAGLAKGEQYF. CDR3 coding DNA: TGCAGTGCTAGAGATTTCGCAGCGGGACTAGCAAAGGGCGAGCAGTACTTC.

J is TRBJ2-4 and V is TRBV7-2; TRBD1 matches at 9 bases. The CDR3 spans 14 residues. CDR1 SGHTA and CDR2 FQGNSA come from the germline V gene. The CDR3 spells CAVATGQGKLVQYF. The CDR3 DNA sequence: TGTGCTGTGGCTACCGGACAGGGGAAATTGGTTCAGTACTTC. The full variable domain, its missing parts supplied by reference TRBV7-2 and TRBJ2-4, is GAGVSQSPSNKVTEKGKDVELRCDPISGHTALYWYRQSLGQGLEFLIYFQGNSAPDKSGLPSDRFSAERTGGSVSTLTIQRTQQEDSAVYLCAVATGQGKLVQYFGAGTRLSVL.

This clonotype has at least ten counts. CDR3 in DNA: TGTGCCATCAGTGCCGGACAGGGGCGCATCAATCAGCCCCAGCATTTT. Its protein product is CAISAGQGRINQPQHF. This chain joins TRBV10-3 and TRBJ1-5; 9 positions agree with TRBD1. Looked up from germline, CDR1 is ENHRY and CDR2 is SYGVKD. J lost 3 bases, V lost 4 bases, and 7 bases had no gene match. The CDR3 length is 16 residues.

Comments on this clonotype: Because it lacks the conserved phenylalanine or tryptophan at the end, this CDR3 is likely a read error. The genes are TRBV7-3 and TRBJ1-1; D might be TRBD1 (5 bases). Germline CDR1 and CDR2: SGHTA and FQGTGA. The CDR3 has 14 residues. The CDR3 loop is CASSITGTGGRAFL. The CDR3 bases are TGTGCCAGCAGCATAACCGGGACCGGGGGACGAGCTTTCTTG.

This clonotype was seen many times. The CDR3: CAWSVGTSGAHNEQFF. In nucleotides, the CDR3 is TGTGCCTGGAGTGTTGGGACTAGCGGGGCCCACAATGAGCAGTTCTTC. This chain links TRBV30 with TRBJ2-1, with 13 bases identical to TRBD2. CDR1 and CDR2 from the germline V gene are GTSNPN and SVGIG (reference sequence). Germline trimming cut 0 bases from V and 5 bases from J; bases unmatched to any gene: 4. This CDR3 is 16 amino acids long.

The rearrangement uses TRBV6-2 or TRBV6-3 and TRBJ2-5, with a possible D match to TRBD2 (5 bases). V was pared by 5 bases and J by 11 bases, with 15 bases between. CDR1 and CDR2 from the germline V gene are MNHEY and SVGEGT. The CDR3 runs to 12 residues. The CDR3 DNA sequence: TGTGCCAGCAGTAGGCCGAACCGAGGGCAGTACTTC. Translation gives CASSRPNRGQYF.

The rearrangement joins TRBV4-3 to TRBJ2-3; either TRBD1 or TRBD2 may fit D (7 bases each). This CDR3 comprises 16 residues. The V end was cut by 0 bases, the J end by 6 bases, with 16 bases between. Per germline, CDR1 LGHNA and CDR2 YSLEER. The CDR3 region has the DNA TGCGCCAGCAGCCAAGATCTGGGGCAGGGGGGGGATACGCAGTATTTT. Translated, it gives CASSQDLGQGGDTQYF.

V usage is TRBV27 and J usage is TRBJ1-4; D possibly corresponds to TRBD1 (5 bases). Germline values: CDR1 MNHEY, CDR2 SMNVEV (reference sequence). This CDR3 spans 15 amino acids. Trimming removed 8 bases from V and 0 bases from J, with 13 bases in between. The CDR3 loop reads CASGRDGATNEKLFF. For the CDR3, the DNA is TGTGCCAGCGGAAGGGACGGTGCAACTAATGAAAAACTGTTTTTT.

This clonotype has ten or more counts. The chain is built from TRBV29-1 and TRBJ2-5; D remains unclear. Germline CDR1 reads SQVTM; CDR2 reads ANQGSEA. V dropped 7 bases and J dropped 5 bases, with 11 bases sitting between them. This CDR3 is 11 amino acids long. This CDR3 reads CSAASRETQYF. Written as DNA, the CDR3 is TGCAGCGCGGCTTCCCGGGAGACCCAGTACTTC.

This clonotype showed up many times. This rearrangement joins TRBV12-3 or TRBV12-4 to TRBJ2-3; 7 bases align to TRBD1. The CDR3 is made up of 17 amino acids. Unmatched junction bases numbered 10, after V lost 2 bases and J lost 2 bases. The CDR3 protein is CASSLISSRGNTDTQYF. CDR3 nucleotides: TGTGCCAGCAGTTTAATATCAAGCAGGGGGAACACAGATACGCAGTATTTT.

At least ten counts were recorded for this clonotype. V is TRBV5-1 and J is TRBJ1-1; D is undetermined. The CDR3 sequence is 14 residues long. V was shortened by 2 bases and J by 5 bases, with 13 bases between the two germline ends. Germline loops: CDR1 SGHRS, CDR2 YFSETQ. The CDR3 region is CASSFTGSGTEAFF. In DNA, the CDR3 is TGCGCCAGCAGCTTCACTGGCTCTGGGACTGAAGCTTTCTTT.

A few counts support this clonotype. J is TRBJ1-1 and V is TRBV7-6, with 10 bases identical to TRBD1. Losses at the gene ends were 1 base for V and 5 bases for J; bases not matched to a gene: 4. The CDR3 extends over 15 amino acids. Germline V lookup: CDR1 SGHVS, CDR2 FNYEAQ. The CDR3 spells CASSLGTGGRTEAFF. The CDR3 bases are TGTGCCAGCAGCTTAGGGACAGGGGGACGTACTGAAGCTTTCTTT.

This clonotype was seen ten or more times. The rearrangement joins TRBV25-1 to TRBJ2-3; D unclear. The CDR3 loop spans 15 amino acids. Germline-derived CDR1 and CDR2 are MGHDK and SYGVNS. V was trimmed by 7 bases and J by 1 base, leaving 15 bases between them. The CDR3 spells CASTSPVGRTDTQYF. The CDR3 DNA is TGTGCCAGCACCTCACCTGTCGGTCGCACAGATACGCAGTATTTT.

CDR3 protein: CASRPAGGSGTKNIQYF. The DNA of the CDR3 is TGCGCCAGCAGACCGGCGGGCGGGAGTGGGACCAAAAACATTCAGTACTTC. The rearrangement uses TRBV5-1 and TRBJ2-4; TRBD2 matches 7 bases. Trimming took 5 bases from V and 2 from J; bases not matched to a gene: 13. This CDR3 contains 17 residues. Germline V gene sequence: CDR1 SGHRS, CDR2 YFSETQ. Full variable domain (rest looked up from reference TRBV5-1 and TRBJ2-4): KAGVTQTPRYLIKTRGQQVTLSCSPISGHRSVSWYQQTPGQGLQFLFEYFSETQRNKGNFPGRFSGRQFSNSRSEMNVSTLELGDSALYLCASRPAGGSGTKNIQYFGAGTRLSVL.

There are many counts of this clonotype. This sequence joins TRBV20-1 and TRBJ1-1; 7 nucleotides match TRBD1. With V trimmed by 6 bases and J by 2 bases, 9 bases remained unmatched. Germline V gene data show CDR1 as DFQATT and CDR2 as SNEGSKA (reference sequence). The CDR3 loop spans 14 amino acids. The CDR3 sequence: CSATATGRNTEAFF. In DNA, the CDR3 is TGCAGTGCGACAGCGACAGGGCGCAACACTGAAGCTTTCTTT.

For this clonotype: Given the absence of the conserved phenylalanine or tryptophan at the CDR3 end, a read error is likely. CDR3 bases: TGTGCCAGCAGCTCCCTGGCAGGCGGGGGGCAGAATGAGCAGTTCTCC. This encodes CASSSLAGGGQNEQFS. This rearrangement joins TRBV7-2 to TRBJ2-1; 8 bases line up with TRBD2. The ends lost 4 bases at V and 7 bases at J; junction bases unmatched: 12. The CDR3 runs to 16 residues. Germline values: CDR1 SGHTA, CDR2 FQGNSA.

This clonotype was detected many times. V is TRBV3-1 and J is TRBJ2-5; 8 nucleotides line up with TRBD2. Germline loops: CDR1 LGHDT, CDR2 YNNKEL (reference sequence). After removal of 0 bases from V and 4 bases from J, the junction contained 13 bases not matched to a gene. The CDR3 is 18 amino acids. The CDR3, as DNA: TGTGCCAGCAGCCAAGATAACAGCGGGGGACCTTCGCGAGAGACCCAGTACTTC. Amino acid sequence: CASSQDNSGGPSRETQYF.

V is TRBV20-1 and J is TRBJ2-7; a possible D gene is TRBD1 (5 bases). Germline CDR1 and CDR2: DFQATT and SNEGSKA (reference sequence). The CDR3 runs 14 residues. DNA of the CDR3: TGCAGCGCGCCCTATAACCAGGGATTTGACGAGCAGTACTTC. Residues: CSAPYNQGFDEQYF.

This clonotype was seen at least ten times. The chain is built from TRBV29-1 and TRBJ2-3, with D perhaps matching TRBD1 (5 bases). CDR1 is SQVTM, CDR2 ANQGSEA, per germline. The germline V and J ends were trimmed by 4 bases and 3 bases, with 11 bases remaining between them. The CDR3 loop spans 13 amino acids. The CDR3 reads CSVVDRNTDTQYF. CDR3 DNA: TGCAGCGTTGTAGACAGAAATACAGATACGCAGTATTTT.

The table lists this clonotype with many counts. V and J are TRBV6-5 and TRBJ1-2; no definite D call. Germline V gene sequence: CDR1 MNHEY, CDR2 SVGAGI. CDR3 size: 12 residues. The germline V and J ends were trimmed by 2 bases and 10 bases, with 11 bases remaining between them. Written as DNA, the CDR3 is TGTGCCAGCAGTTACCCCGGGAGTCCCTACACCTTC. This encodes CASSYPGSPYTF.

This clonotype was seen at least ten times. The rearrangement uses TRBV7-3 and TRBJ1-2; perhaps TRBD1 as D (5 bases). Looked up from germline, CDR1 is SGHTA and CDR2 is FQGTGA. The V end was cut by 5 bases, the J end by 4 bases, with 20 bases between. The CDR3 is 16 residues long. CDR3 in DNA: TGTGCCAGCAGCCCCGCCGGCAGGGAGGGATTCTATGGCTACACCTTC. It specifies CASSPAGREGFYGYTF.